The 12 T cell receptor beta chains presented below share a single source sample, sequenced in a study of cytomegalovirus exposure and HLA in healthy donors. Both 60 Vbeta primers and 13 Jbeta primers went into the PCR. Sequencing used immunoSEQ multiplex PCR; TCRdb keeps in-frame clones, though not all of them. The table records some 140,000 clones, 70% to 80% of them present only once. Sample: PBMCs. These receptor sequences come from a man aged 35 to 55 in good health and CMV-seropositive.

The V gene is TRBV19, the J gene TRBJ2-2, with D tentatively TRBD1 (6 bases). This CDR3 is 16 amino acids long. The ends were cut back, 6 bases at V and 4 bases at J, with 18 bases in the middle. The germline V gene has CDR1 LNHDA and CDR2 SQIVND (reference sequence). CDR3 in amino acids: CASRSVLGAGTGELFF. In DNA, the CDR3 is TGTGCCAGTAGATCGGTCCTGGGGGCGGGCACCGGGGAGCTGTTTTTT.

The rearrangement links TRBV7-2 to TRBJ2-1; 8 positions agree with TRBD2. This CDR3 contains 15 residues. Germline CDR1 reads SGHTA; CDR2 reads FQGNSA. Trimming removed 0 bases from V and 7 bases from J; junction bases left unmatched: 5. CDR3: CASSLAGLVMNEQFF. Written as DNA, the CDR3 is TGTGCCAGCAGCTTAGCGGGACTAGTGATGAATGAGCAGTTCTTC. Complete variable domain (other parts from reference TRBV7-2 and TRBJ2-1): GAGVSQSPSNKVTEKGKDVELRCDPISGHTALYWYRQSLGQGLEFLIYFQGNSAPDKSGLPSDRFSAERTGGSVSTLTIQRTQQEDSAVYLCASSLAGLVMNEQFFGPGTRLTVL.

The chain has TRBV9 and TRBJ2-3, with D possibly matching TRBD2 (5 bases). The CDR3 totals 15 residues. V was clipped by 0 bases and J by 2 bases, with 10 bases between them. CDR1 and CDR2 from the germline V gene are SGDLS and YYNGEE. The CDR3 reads CASSVAGILTDTQYF. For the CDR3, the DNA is TGTGCCAGCAGCGTAGCGGGGATCCTCACAGATACGCAGTATTTT.

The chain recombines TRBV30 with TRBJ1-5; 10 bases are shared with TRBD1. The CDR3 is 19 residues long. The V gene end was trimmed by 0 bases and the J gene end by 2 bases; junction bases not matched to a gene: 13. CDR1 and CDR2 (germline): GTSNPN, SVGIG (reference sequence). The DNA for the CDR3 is TGTGCCTGGAGTGTACGTGGGACAGGGGTTTCGCGGGGCAATCAGCCCCAGCATTTT. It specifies CAWSVRGTGVSRGNQPQHF.

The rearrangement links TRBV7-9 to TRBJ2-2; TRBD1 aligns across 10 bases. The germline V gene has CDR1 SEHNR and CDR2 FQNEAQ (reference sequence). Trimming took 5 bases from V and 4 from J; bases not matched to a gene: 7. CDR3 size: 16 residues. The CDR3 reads CASSEPGQGSTGELFF. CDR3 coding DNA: TGTGCCAGCAGCGAACCGGGACAGGGGAGCACCGGGGAGCTGTTTTTT.

CDR3 bases: TGTGCCAGCAGTTTAGGGCCGGCGAACACCGGGGAGCTGTTTTTT. This encodes CASSLGPANTGELFF. The rearrangement uses TRBV27 and TRBJ2-2; no reliable D call. CDR3 length: 15 amino acids. Germline assignment: CDR1 MNHEY and CDR2 SMNVEV (reference sequence). Trimming left V 2 bases short and J 0 bases short, with 7 bases between.

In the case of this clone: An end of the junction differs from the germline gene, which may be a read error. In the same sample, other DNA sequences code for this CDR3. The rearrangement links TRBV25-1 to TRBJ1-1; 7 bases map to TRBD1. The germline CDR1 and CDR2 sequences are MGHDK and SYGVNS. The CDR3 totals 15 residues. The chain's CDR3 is CASSESDRYRPGAFF. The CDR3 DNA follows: TGCGCCAGCAGTGAGTCGGACAGGTATAGGCCCGGAGCTTTCTTT.

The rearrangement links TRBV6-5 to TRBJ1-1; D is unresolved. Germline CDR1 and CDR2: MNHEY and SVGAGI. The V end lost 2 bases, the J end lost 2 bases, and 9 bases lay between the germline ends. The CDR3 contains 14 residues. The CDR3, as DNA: TGTGCCAGCAGTTACCAAAGCAAAAACACTGAAGCTTTCTTT. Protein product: CASSYQSKNTEAFF.

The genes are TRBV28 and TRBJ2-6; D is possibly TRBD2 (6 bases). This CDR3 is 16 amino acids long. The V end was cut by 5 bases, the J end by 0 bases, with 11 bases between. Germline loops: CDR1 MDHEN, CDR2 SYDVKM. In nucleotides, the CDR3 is TGTGCCAGCAGTACCCCCGGGGGCTCTGGGGCCAACGTCCTGACTTTC. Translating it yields CASSTPGGSGANVLTF.

The CDR3 spells CASSSRLAEANTGELFF. DNA for the CDR3: TGTGCCAGCAGCTCACGACTAGCGGAAGCGAACACCGGGGAGCTGTTTTTT. This sequence joins TRBV7-9 and TRBJ2-2, with 9 nucleotides matching TRBD2. Trimming removed 4 bases from V and 0 bases from J; junction bases left unmatched: 6. The CDR3 extends over 17 amino acids. Per germline, CDR1 SEHNR and CDR2 FQNEAQ (reference sequence).

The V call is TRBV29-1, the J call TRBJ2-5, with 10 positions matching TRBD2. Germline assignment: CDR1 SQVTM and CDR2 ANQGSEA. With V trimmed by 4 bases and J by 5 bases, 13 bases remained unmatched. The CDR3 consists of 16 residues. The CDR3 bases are TGCAGCGTTGGTGTGGGTAGCGGGAGGCCGGGGGAGACCCAGTACTTC. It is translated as CSVGVGSGRPGETQYF.

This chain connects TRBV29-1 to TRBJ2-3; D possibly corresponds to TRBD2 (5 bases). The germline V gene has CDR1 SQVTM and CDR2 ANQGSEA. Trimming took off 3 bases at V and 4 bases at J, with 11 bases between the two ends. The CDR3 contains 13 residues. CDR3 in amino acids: CSVDEGLPDTQYF. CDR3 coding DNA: TGCAGCGTTGATGAGGGCCTCCCAGATACGCAGTATTTT.